A single sample is the source of the 22 T cell receptor beta chains below, sequenced in a study of T cells after yellow fever vaccination (dated by TCRdb to about 2019). Receptor amplification or capture employed 5' RACE. The sequencing machine was an Illumina HiSeq 2500. TCRdb reran the public reads through fastp at Q25 and MiXCR, keeping productive beta chains. Every CDR3 protein is listed once, alongside the most common genes and DNA of its rows. This sample comprises hundreds of thousands of distinct CDR3 sequences, approximately 13% of them detected only once. 15% of the sample belongs to the ten largest clones. Explained via the paper, the treatment or condition label denotes: live attenuated yellow fever vaccine strain. Sequencing was performed on PBMCs, taken on the day of the yellow fever booster vaccination. These receptors all stem from a man aged 30 to 39 who received the YFV17D yellow fever vaccine.

The table lists this clonotype with a few counts. The chain joins TRBV29-1 to TRBJ1-4; 9 nucleotides line up with TRBD1. Germline V gene sequence: CDR1 SQVTM, CDR2 ANQGSEA. The CDR3 runs to 14 residues. The V gene end was trimmed by 5 bases and the J gene end by 8 bases; junction bases not matched to a gene: 9. CDR3 DNA sequence: TGCAGCGTTTCGGGGACAGGGTTTCGGGAAAAACTGTTTTTT. Residues: CSVSGTGFREKLFF.

This clonotype was detected a few times. V and J are TRBV2 and TRBJ2-2; TRBD2 might be the D (5 bases). This CDR3 has 16 residues. The germline V gene has CDR1 SNHLY and CDR2 FYNNEI. V lost 7 bases to trimming and J lost 3 bases, with 18 bases between them. The CDR3 region is CASTPARAAYTGELFF. In nucleotides, the CDR3 is TGTGCCAGCACCCCCGCAAGAGCGGCTTACACCGGGGAGCTGTTTTTT.

Note on this clonotype: Since a much larger clone is just one base distant, this may be a read error. This chain links TRBV7-2 with TRBJ2-2; 8 bases line up with TRBD1. V was pared by 8 bases and J by 1 base, with 0 bases of the junction left unmatched. CDR1 is SGHTA, CDR2 FQGNSA, per germline. This CDR3 has 13 amino acids. CDR3 residues: CASGTGNTGELFF. The CDR3 DNA reads as TGTGCCAGCGGGACAGGGAACACCGGGGAGCTGTTTTTT.

This chain uses TRBV10-2 with TRBJ2-3, with a possible D match to TRBD2 (6 bases). Germline V gives CDR1 WSHSY, CDR2 SAAADI. This CDR3 comprises 17 residues. V was cut by 6 bases and J by 0 bases, with 19 bases left in between. This chain's CDR3 is CASRNPHLASSTDTQYF. CDR3 bases: TGCGCCAGCAGGAACCCCCATCTAGCGTCTAGCACAGATACGCAGTATTTT.

This clonotype was detected only a few times. CDR3 residues: CSARKREVLETQYF. The CDR3 DNA sequence: TGCAGTGCTAGAAAGCGGGAGGTATTAGAGACCCAGTACTTC. V gene TRBV20-1 combines with J gene TRBJ2-5; 9 nucleotides align to TRBD2. The CDR3 runs 14 residues. Germline V gene lookup returns CDR1 DFQATT and CDR2 SNEGSKA (reference sequence). Trimming at V came to 2 bases and at J to 4 bases, leaving 5 bases not matched to a gene.

The chain is built from TRBV20-1 and TRBJ2-5; 9 bases are a match to TRBD1. V was pared by 4 bases and J by 3 bases, with 6 bases of the junction left unmatched. This CDR3 has 14 amino acids. Germline-derived CDR1 and CDR2 are DFQATT and SNEGSKA (reference sequence). CDR3: CSATPGTGKETQYF. CDR3 DNA: TGCAGTGCTACCCCAGGGACAGGGAAAGAGACCCAGTACTTC.

This sequence joins TRBV15 and TRBJ2-7; 7 bases match TRBD2. Trimming took 1 base from V and 5 from J; bases not matched to a gene: 5. The germline V gene has CDR1 LNHNV and CDR2 YYDKDF (reference sequence). The CDR3 extends over 14 amino acids. The CDR3 coding sequence is TGTGCCACCAGCAGAGCGGGAGGCCCCGACGAGCAGTACTTC. Translated: CATSRAGGPDEQYF. Supplemented by reference TRBV15 and TRBJ2-7, the full variable domain reads DAMVIQNPRYQVTQFGKPVTLSCSQTLNHNVMYWYQQKSSQAPKLLFHYYDKDFNNEADTPDNFQSRRPNTSFCFLDIRSPGLGDTAMYLCATSRAGGPDEQYFGPGTRLTVT.

This clonotype was counted only a few times. The V gene is TRBV5-6, the J gene TRBJ2-3, with D possibly matching TRBD2 (6 bases). This CDR3 has 18 amino acids. The germline V gene encodes CDR1 SGHDT and CDR2 YYEEEE. Trimming stripped 1 base from V and 4 bases from J, with 22 bases between. The CDR3, as DNA: TGTGCCAGCAGCTTGTTGGCCTTAAGACGGGAGAGATCAGATACGCAGTATTTT. This gives the protein CASSLLALRRERSDTQYF.

This sequence joins TRBV10-3 and TRBJ2-7; 8 bases are shared with TRBD1. This CDR3 contains 14 residues. V shed 2 bases and J 2 bases; nucleotides not matched to a gene: 2. Germline loops: CDR1 ENHRY, CDR2 SYGVKD. This CDR3 reads CAISEGQGPYEQYF. The CDR3 bases are TGTGCCATCAGTGAGGGACAGGGACCCTACGAGCAGTACTTC.

The chain combines TRBV11-3 with TRBJ2-2, with D possibly TRBD2 on 7 matching bases. CDR3 length: 14 residues. Trimming cost V 5 bases and J 7 bases, with 14 bases left between them. Germline CDR1 is SGHNT and CDR2 is YENEEA. CDR3 DNA: TGTGCCAGCAGCCCACAGGGAGGGATCGGGGAGCTGTTTTTT. Encoded protein: CASSPQGGIGELFF.

This clonotype occurred a few times. The chain joins TRBV6-2 or TRBV6-3 to TRBJ2-5; no clear D. Per the germline V gene, CDR1 is MNHEY and CDR2 is SVGEGT. The V end lost 7 bases, the J end lost 4 bases, and 10 bases lay between the germline ends. This CDR3 comprises 12 residues. The CDR3 loop reads CASTHAAETQYF. For the CDR3, the DNA is TGTGCCAGCACCCACGCAGCAGAGACCCAGTACTTC.

The table lists this clonotype with many counts. CDR3 amino acids: CASSYSGGQGEKLFF. The CDR3 region has the DNA TGTGCCAGCAGTTACTCAGGCGGGCAGGGTGAAAAACTGTTTTTT. The V gene is TRBV6-5, the J gene TRBJ1-4; D may be TRBD1 (5 bases). From germline, CDR1 is MNHEY and CDR2 SVGAGI. V lost 0 bases and J 7 bases, leaving 12 bases between the germline ends. CDR3 length equals 15 residues.

The genes are TRBV19 and TRBJ2-7, with no clear D. The CDR3 totals 15 residues. The germline V gene encodes CDR1 LNHDA and CDR2 SQIVND (reference sequence). V dropped 5 bases and J dropped 0 bases, with 14 bases sitting between them. The CDR3: CASSPDGIISYEQYF. The CDR3 DNA reads as TGTGCCAGTAGTCCCGACGGAATTATCTCCTACGAGCAGTACTTC.

In this sample, this clonotype turned up a few times. This chain uses TRBV10-3 with TRBJ2-1, with TRBD1 matching 7 bases. CDR3 length: 12 residues. After removal of 5 bases from V and 8 bases from J, the junction contained 3 bases not matched to a gene. Germline CDR1 and CDR2: ENHRY and SYGVKD. This chain's CDR3 is CAISSTGDEQFF. In DNA form, the CDR3 reads TGTGCCATCAGTTCAACAGGGGATGAGCAGTTCTTC.

This clonotype was seen a few times. The chain couples TRBV7-9 to TRBJ2-4; perhaps TRBD1 as D (6 bases). The V end was cut by 5 bases, the J end by 7 bases, with 12 bases between. Looked up from germline, CDR1 is SEHNR and CDR2 is FQNEAQ (reference sequence). This CDR3 spans 13 amino acids. The chain's CDR3 is CASSTWTVNIQYF. DNA of the CDR3: TGTGCCAGCAGCACCTGGACAGTTAACATTCAGTACTTC.

This clonotype has a handful of counts. The chain links TRBV4-3 to TRBJ2-2; no firm D call. CDR3 length: 15 amino acids. The germline V gene has CDR1 LGHNA and CDR2 YSLEER. Trimming pared 0 bases from V and 6 bases from J, leaving 11 bases between. CDR3 loop: CASSQEIGPPGELFF. The CDR3 nucleotides are TGCGCCAGCAGCCAAGAAATCGGCCCACCCGGGGAGCTGTTTTTT.

The rearrangement uses TRBV4-2 and TRBJ2-3; 11 bases agree with TRBD2. J lost 4 bases, V lost 3 bases, and 12 bases had no gene match. This CDR3 has 18 amino acids. Germline V gene sequence: CDR1 LGHNA, CDR2 YNFKEQ. The CDR3: CASSHPRFTSGGADTQYF. The CDR3 nucleotides are TGTGCCAGCAGCCATCCCCGATTCACTAGCGGGGGTGCAGATACGCAGTATTTT.

The chain is built from TRBV5-4 and TRBJ2-6; D uncertain. CDR1 and CDR2 (germline): SGHNT, YYREEE (reference sequence). The ends were cut back, 4 bases at V and 0 bases at J, with 8 bases in the middle. The CDR3 spans 15 residues. DNA for the CDR3: TGTGCCAGCAGCCTACCGTACTCTGGGGCCAACGTCCTGACTTTC. It encodes CASSLPYSGANVLTF.

This clonotype turned up a few times. V usage is TRBV7-2 and J usage is TRBJ2-5, with TRBD2 matching 7 bases. Trimming took 4 bases from V and 6 from J; bases not matched to a gene: 8. This CDR3 comprises 14 residues. Germline-derived CDR1 and CDR2 are SGHTA and FQGNSA. DNA of the CDR3: TGTGCCAGCAGCTCGAGCGGGACCCGCCAGACCCAGTACTTC. It encodes CASSSSGTRQTQYF.

This sequence joins TRBV12-3 or TRBV12-4 and TRBJ2-7; 8 bases fit TRBD1. Losses at the gene ends were 5 bases for V and 6 bases for J; bases not matched to a gene: 9. The CDR3 is 14 residues long. Written as DNA, the CDR3 is TGTGCCAGCAGTCCCCGGGACAGGTCAGGCGAGCAGTACTTC. This translates into CASSPRDRSGEQYF.

The V gene is TRBV5-1, the J gene TRBJ2-1; a possible D gene is TRBD2 (6 bases). Germline V gene sequence: CDR1 SGHRS, CDR2 YFSETQ. The V gene lost 4 bases and the J gene lost 12 bases, with 20 bases spanning the gap. The CDR3 has 14 amino acids. The CDR3 here is CASSVGPQAGLQFF. In nucleotides, the CDR3 is TGCGCCAGCAGCGTGGGACCCCAAGCGGGCTTGCAGTTCTTC.

This clonotype was detected a few times. This chain uses TRBV7-9 with TRBJ1-4; 9 bases agree with TRBD1. The V and J ends lost 6 bases and 3 bases, in that order; junction bases with no gene match: 8. Germline values: CDR1 SEHNR, CDR2 FQNEAQ (reference sequence). The CDR3 has 16 residues. In DNA, the CDR3 is TGTGCCAGCAGACCCGGGACAGGGAACCCTAATGAAAAACTGTTTTTT. Translated, it gives CASRPGTGNPNEKLFF.